These 27 T cell receptor beta chains came from one sample sequenced in a study of blood T cells in healthy people across ages. The use of a sample-barcoded 5' primer and a J-beta primer mix characterized a second PCR of 7 to 11 cycles. Via MiXCR, TCRdb re-called the 5' RACE reads, giving one row per CDR3 protein. This table holds around 1,500,000 distinct CDR3 sequences, 25% to 30% found once. Sequenced material: blood. Receptors originate from a young woman in good health.

For this clonotype: A read error may explain this, as a much larger clone is one base away. The gene calls are TRBV10-3 and TRBJ2-7, with D unresolved. This CDR3 contains 14 residues. V was cut by 4 bases and J by 2 bases, with 12 bases left in between. CDR1 and CDR2 (germline): ENHRY, SYGVKD. Written as DNA, the CDR3 is TGTGCCATCAGTGTGTACCACCGCACCTACGAGCAGTACTTC. It translates to CAISVYHRTYEQYF.

The sample holds a few counts of this clonotype. The chain links TRBV9 to TRBJ2-5; D assignment may be TRBD1 or TRBD2 (7 bases each). CDR3 size: 15 residues. The V and J ends lost 4 bases and 3 bases respectively, with 16 bases between them. Germline values: CDR1 SGDLS, CDR2 YYNGEE. CDR3 nucleotides: TGTGCCAGCAGCCCAGGGGGGGTCCACGAAGAGACCCAGTACTTC. The encoded protein is CASSPGGVHEETQYF. Full variable domain (rest looked up from reference TRBV9 and TRBJ2-5): DSGVTQTPKHLITATGQRVTLRCSPRSGDLSVYWYQQSLDQGLQFLIQYYNGEERAKGNILERFSAQQFPDLHSELNLSSLELGDSALYFCASSPGGVHEETQYFGPGTRLLVL.

Comments on this clonotype: This sequence may be a read error, since a much larger clone differs from it by one base. V and J are TRBV5-1 and TRBJ2-5; D is possibly TRBD2 (7 bases). This CDR3 region has 14 residues. Germline V lookup: CDR1 SGHRS, CDR2 YFSETQ. The CDR3 DNA follows: TGCGCCAGCAGCTCCGGGGGGCCCCAAGAGACCCGGTACTTC. This gives the protein CASSSGGPQETRYF.

The chain carries TRBV5-1 and TRBJ1-1, with a possible D match to TRBD1 (5 bases). The CDR3 is 14 residues long. Trimming shortened V by 5 bases and J by 1 base, and 12 bases separated the two germline ends. Germline CDR1 and CDR2: SGHRS and YFSETQ. In DNA, the CDR3 is TGCGCCAGCAGTAGTGAGGGGCCGAACACTGAAGCTTTCTTT. Amino acids: CASSSEGPNTEAFF. Drawing the rest from reference TRBV5-1 and TRBJ1-1, the complete variable domain is KAGVTQTPRYLIKTRGQQVTLSCSPISGHRSVSWYQQTPGQGLQFLFEYFSETQRNKGNFPGRFSGRQFSNSRSEMNVSTLELGDSALYLCASSSEGPNTEAFFGQGTRLTVV.

This clonotype was seen ten or more times. In DNA form, the CDR3 reads TGTGCCAGCAGCGACTCCGAGGTTTACGAGCAGTACTTC. Its protein is CASSDSEVYEQYF. This chain joins TRBV5-6 and TRBJ2-7; unclear D gene. The CDR3 runs to 13 residues. Germline CDR1 SGHDT, CDR2 YYEEEE. V dropped 4 bases and J dropped 4 bases, with 12 bases sitting between them.

The rearrangement joins TRBV5-6 to TRBJ2-5; possibly TRBD1 for D (6 bases). Between the trimmed V and J ends, which lost 3 bases and 5 bases, there was a span of 23 bases. This CDR3 spans 17 amino acids. In germline, CDR1 is SGHDT, CDR2 YYEEEE. This CDR3 is CASSSHLGQSVRETQYF. The CDR3 coding sequence is TGTGCCAGCAGCTCGCACCTAGGACAGTCCGTGCGGGAGACCCAGTACTTC.

Written as DNA, the CDR3 is TGTGCCAGCAGTTTACCTTCTGGGGCTGGGGCCAACGTCCTGACTTTC. It encodes CASSLPSGAGANVLTF. The chain joins TRBV28 to TRBJ2-6; D ambiguous. The CDR3 is 16 residues long. V lost 2 bases and J 2 bases, leaving 10 bases between the germline ends. The germline V gene has CDR1 MDHEN and CDR2 SYDVKM.

This clonotype was counted a few times. Since a much larger clone is just one base distant, this may be a read error. The chain combines TRBV12-3 or TRBV12-4 with TRBJ2-3, with D unclear. This CDR3 region has 13 residues. V was pared by 1 base and J by 3 bases, with 5 bases between. This CDR3 reads CASSLGKTDTQYF. For the CDR3, the DNA is TGTGCCAGCAGTTTAGGGAAAACAGATACGCAGTATTTT.

In its sample, this clonotype was seen a few times. V and J are TRBV3-1 and TRBJ2-6; D uncertain. Trimming left V 1 base short and J 0 bases short, with 13 bases between. This CDR3 comprises 18 residues. The germline CDR1 and CDR2 sequences are LGHDT and YNNKEL (reference sequence). CDR3 sequence (DNA): TGTGCCAGCAGCCAAGGCGCCCTCCGACCCTCTGGGGCCAACGTCCTGACTTTC. It specifies CASSQGALRPSGANVLTF.

V usage is TRBV10-2 and J usage is TRBJ2-1; a weak D match, TRBD2 (7 bases). Germline loops: CDR1 WSHSY, CDR2 SAAADI. Deletions cut 3 bases from V and 11 bases from J, with 20 bases between. The CDR3 contains 15 residues. The CDR3 reads CASSDVRLGGAKQFF. The CDR3 DNA follows: TGCGCCAGCAGTGACGTTAGACTAGGGGGGGCTAAGCAGTTCTTC.

The gene calls are TRBV10-3 and TRBJ1-2, with D possibly being TRBD1 (5 bases). V lost 6 bases, J lost 8 bases, and 16 bases lay in between. Per the germline V gene, CDR1 is ENHRY and CDR2 is SYGVKD. The CDR3 length is 13 residues. The CDR3 region has the DNA TGTGCCATCAGCGGGACCGACGCTGGAGGCTACACCTTC. It codes for CAISGTDAGGYTF.

This clonotype was picked up a small number of times. The J gene is TRBJ1-4, the V gene TRBV7-6, with no clear D. CDR1 is SGHVS and CDR2 is FNYEAQ in the germline V gene. Trimming stripped 7 bases from V and 8 bases from J, with 20 bases between. There are 15 residues in the CDR3. The chain's CDR3 is CASTINTSPGEKLFF. The CDR3, as DNA: TGTGCCAGCACTATAAATACATCCCCTGGGGAAAAACTGTTTTTT. Based on the CDR3 plus reference TRBV7-6 and TRBJ1-4, the full variable domain is GAGVSQSPRYKVTKRGQDVALRCDPISGHVSLYWYRQALGQGPEFLTYFNYEAQQDKSGLPNDRFSAERPEGSISTLTIQRTEQRDSAMYRCASTINTSPGEKLFFGSGTQLSVL.

This clonotype was picked up a small number of times. The chain combines TRBV6-6 with TRBJ1-1; D might be TRBD1 (5 bases). There are 14 residues in the CDR3. Germline CDR1 is MNHNY and CDR2 is SVGAGI (reference sequence). Trimming removed 8 bases at V and 4 bases at J, with 17 bases between. CDR3 in amino acids: CASAAPGQGTEAFF. The CDR3 nucleotides read TGTGCCAGCGCCGCCCCCGGGCAGGGCACTGAAGCTTTCTTT.

The gene calls are TRBV15 and TRBJ2-5; D is unresolved. The CDR3 covers 17 residues. Germline loops: CDR1 LNHNV, CDR2 YYDKDF (reference sequence). Trimming took off 0 bases at V and 13 bases at J, with 27 bases between the two ends. This CDR3 reads CATSRDIGVTAGTGRYF. The CDR3 region has the DNA TGTGCCACCAGCAGAGATATTGGGGTGACTGCCGGCACCGGTCGGTACTTC. The full variable domain, in which reference TRBV15 and TRBJ2-5 provide the parts outside the CDR3, is DAMVIQNPRYQVTQFGKPVTLSCSQTLNHNVMYWYQQKSSQAPKLLFHYYDKDFNNEADTPDNFQSRRPNTSFCFLDIRSPGLGDTAMYLCATSRDIGVTAGTGRYFGPGTRLLVL.

This clonotype appeared a few times. J is TRBJ1-4 and V is TRBV3-1; D not resolved. V lost 4 bases and J lost 7, with 19 bases in between. The germline CDR1 and CDR2 sequences are LGHDT and YNNKEL (reference sequence). The CDR3 is 16 amino acids. The CDR3 sequence is CASSRPLGPGGEKLFF. Here the CDR3 DNA reads TGTGCCAGCAGCCGGCCCTTAGGACCGGGCGGTGAAAAACTGTTTTTT.

This chain links TRBV12-3 or TRBV12-4 with TRBJ2-5; D is ambiguous. The ends were cut back, 3 bases at V and 11 bases at J, with 13 bases in the middle. This CDR3 has 12 amino acids. The CDR3 protein is CASSFGRREQYF. In DNA form, the CDR3 reads TGTGCCAGCAGTTTCGGACGGCGAGAGCAGTACTTC.

The chain carries TRBV7-9 and TRBJ1-4; D remains unclear. This CDR3 comprises 13 residues. The V end lost 5 bases, the J end lost 8 bases, and 12 bases lay between the germline ends. Per the germline V gene, CDR1 is SEHNR and CDR2 is FQNEAQ (reference sequence). Here the CDR3 reads CASSPAEGEKLFF. The CDR3 nucleotides are TGTGCCAGCAGCCCCGCCGAGGGCGAAAAACTGTTTTTT.

The chain joins TRBV19 to TRBJ2-2; D is possibly TRBD1 or TRBD2 (5 bases each). Deletions cut 7 bases from V and 3 bases from J, with 12 bases between. Germline loops: CDR1 LNHDA, CDR2 SQIVND (reference sequence). The CDR3 runs to 14 residues. CDR3 loop: CASNLRDHTGELFF. DNA for the CDR3: TGTGCCAGTAACCTCCGGGACCACACCGGGGAGCTGTTTTTT.

This clonotype was seen a few times. The V gene is TRBV12-3 or TRBV12-4, the J gene TRBJ1-2, with TRBD1 matching over 8 bases. With 3 bases clipped from V and 2 bases from J, the junction kept 11 bases outside the gene matches. This CDR3 contains 17 residues. CDR3 DNA sequence: TGTGCCAGCAGTTTCCCGGGACAGGCCGCCCTGAACTATGGCTACACCTTC. Residues: CASSFPGQAALNYGYTF.

This sequence joins TRBV2 and TRBJ2-7; unclear D gene. The CDR3 covers 16 residues. V lost 3 bases to trimming and J lost 1 base, with 16 bases between them. CDR1 is SNHLY and CDR2 is FYNNEI in the germline V gene. CDR3 loop: CASSDAEADGSYEQYF. The DNA for the CDR3 is TGTGCCAGCAGTGATGCTGAGGCGGATGGGTCCTACGAGCAGTACTTC.

The chain combines TRBV5-1 with TRBJ2-5; 7 bases map to TRBD2. The J call may not be correct, given that the DNA end is closer to TRBJ2-7. Germline CDR1 reads SGHRS; CDR2 reads YFSETQ. The CDR3 sequence is 15 residues long. This CDR3 reads CASRAGGGILSEQYF. In DNA form, the CDR3 reads TGCGCCAGCAGAGCTGGCGGGGGTATTTTGAGCGAGCAGTACTTC.

The chain has TRBV10-1 and TRBJ2-5, with 7 bases identical to TRBD1. The germline CDR1 and CDR2 sequences are WNHNN and SYGVQD (reference sequence). There are 15 residues in the CDR3. Trimming removed 4 bases from V and 4 bases from J; junction bases left unmatched: 9. DNA of the CDR3: TGCGCCAGCAGTGGGTCAGAGGGGGCTATAGAGACCCAGTACTTC. This sequence encodes CASSGSEGAIETQYF.

This clonotype showed up many times. The chain has TRBV4-3 and TRBJ2-7; a weak D match, TRBD2 (6 bases). Looked up from germline, CDR1 is LGHNA and CDR2 is YSLEER. Trimming stripped 4 bases from V and 3 bases from J, with 13 bases between. The CDR3 runs to 14 residues. CDR3 sequence (DNA): TGCGCCAGCAGCCGCAGCCGACTAGGCTACGAGCAGTACTTC. The encoded protein is CASSRSRLGYEQYF.

There are a few counts of this clonotype. This rearrangement joins TRBV9 to TRBJ1-5; 8 bases line up with TRBD1. CDR3 size: 14 residues. The V gene end was trimmed by 3 bases and the J gene end by 5 bases; junction bases not matched to a gene: 4. Germline-derived CDR1 and CDR2 are SGDLS and YYNGEE. DNA for the CDR3: TGTGCCAGCAGCGGGACAGGGAGTGATCAGCCCCAGCATTTT. This codes for CASSGTGSDQPQHF.

This sequence joins TRBV13 and TRBJ2-1; 9 bases match TRBD2. Trimming cost V 4 bases and J 9 bases; bases outside gene matches: 10. The germline gives CDR1 PRHDT, CDR2 FYEKMQ (reference sequence). The CDR3 consists of 15 residues. The CDR3 DNA reads TGTGCCAGCAGCTCCCTGGGCGGGAGGGCCCCTGAGCAGTTCTTC. It translates to CASSSLGGRAPEQFF.

This clonotype came up many times. The genes are TRBV10-3 and TRBJ2-5; the D gene is possibly TRBD1 (5 bases). Trimming cost V 2 bases and J 2 bases, with 6 bases left between them. The V gene's germline CDR1 is ENHRY and CDR2 SYGVKD. The CDR3 contains 13 residues. CDR3 protein: CAISEQGQETQYF. The CDR3 nucleotides are TGTGCCATCAGTGAGCAGGGTCAAGAGACCCAGTACTTC.

This clonotype was found a few times. The gene calls are TRBV5-1 and TRBJ2-3; D is possibly TRBD1 or TRBD2 (5 bases each). The V gene lost 8 bases and the J gene lost 10 bases, with 14 bases spanning the gap. The V gene's germline CDR1 is SGHRS and CDR2 YFSETQ. This CDR3 spans 11 amino acids. The DNA for the CDR3 is TGCGCCAGTCGCTACGGGGCGGCGCAGTATTTT. This gives the protein CASRYGAAQYF.